This is a list of T cell receptor beta chains from one sample in a study of siplizumab effects on memory and regulatory T cells. TCRdb keeps only in-frame clones here, not all; method: immunoSEQ multiplex PCR. Among tens of thousands of clones listed, roughly 96% were seen once. Material: naive CD8+ T cells sorted from blood. All receptors come from a human donor in good health. Each CDR3 is given with its conserved first and last residue. The D gene is left open where the match is weak. Size is stated for part of the rows, as once, few or many counts, or as a class when the clone is expanded.

>14|NA|TRBV5-1|NA|TRBJ1-1
CASSWGPPMGEAFF
TGCGCCAGCAGCTGGGGACCCCCTATGGGTGAAGCTTTCTTT
>17|NA|TRBV2|NA|TRBJ2-7
CASSEFSWGTGTYEQYF
TGTGCCAGCAGTGAATTTTCGTGGGGAACAGGGACCTACGAGCAGTACTTC
>14|NA|TRBV19|NA|TRBJ2-7
CASSAGGQIYEQYF
TGTGCCAGTAGTGCCGGGGGACAGATCTACGAGCAGTACTTC
>15|NA|TRBV5-4|TRBD1|TRBJ2-7
CASSRTGGPPDEQYF
TGTGCCAGCAGCCGGACAGGGGGCCCTCCCGACGAGCAGTACTTC
>13|NA|TRBV27|NA|TRBJ1-2
CASSLTPVYGYTF
TGTGCCAGCAGTCTGACACCCGTCTATGGCTACACCTTC
>15|NA|TRBV15|NA|TRBJ2-1
CATSRWQGVDNEQFF
TGTGCCACCAGCAGATGGCAGGGTGTCGACAATGAGCAGTTCTTC
>18|NA|TRBV7-9|NA|TRBJ2-7
CASSLAPREASFGYEQYF
TGTGCCAGCAGCTTAGCCCCTAGGGAGGCATCCTTCGGCTACGAGCAGTACTTC
>15|NA|TRBV13|NA|TRBJ2-1
CASSHRGGSRYEQFF
TGTGCCAGCAGCCACCGGGGAGGTAGCCGCTATGAGCAGTTCTTC
>14|once|TRBV4-1|NA|TRBJ2-7
CASSQDISWAEQYF
TGCGCCAGCAGCCAAGATATTTCTTGGGCCGAGCAGTACTTC
>15|NA|TRBV5-5|TRBD1|TRBJ1-5
CASSFGAGGNQPQHF
TGTGCCAGCAGCTTCGGCGCAGGGGGGAATCAGCCCCAGCATTTT
>11|NA|TRBV29-1|NA|TRBJ2-7
CSGGPDYEQYF
TGCAGCGGGGGACCGGATTACGAGCAGTACTTC
>13|once|TRBV28|NA|TRBJ2-7
CASSLAGSYEQYF
TGTGCCAGCAGTTTAGCAGGTTCCTACGAGCAGTACTTC
>14|once|TRBV4-2|NA|TRBJ1-2
CASSQDGANYGYTF
TGTGCCAGCAGCCAGGACGGAGCTAACTATGGCTACACCTTC
>13|NA|TRBV29-1|NA|TRBJ2-2
CSVGSSIGGELFF
TGCAGCGTTGGTTCTAGTATTGGCGGGGAGCTGTTTTTT
>15|once|TRBV6-5|TRBD2|TRBJ2-1
CASMMTSGAYNEQFF
TGTGCCAGCATGATGACTAGCGGGGCCTACAATGAGCAGTTCTTC
>13|NA|TRBV7-3|NA|TRBJ2-1
CASSLLREHEQFF
TGTGCCAGCAGCTTGCTAAGGGAACATGAGCAGTTCTTC